This is a list of T cell receptor beta chains from one sample in a study of blood T cell repertoires in COVID-19. Method: immunoSEQ multiplex PCR; TCRdb's copy keeps in-frame clones and lacks some. The table has roughly 100,000 clones, approximately 79% seen once; the top ten hold about 20%. The sequenced sample was peripheral blood. The receptors were gathered from an older man with active or convalescent COVID-19. Each CDR3 is given with its conserved first and last residue. Fields, in order: D gene, clone size, V gene, J gene, CDR3 protein, CDR3 DNA. D genes are given only for firm matches. Size is stated for part of the rows, as once, few or many counts, or as a class when the clone is expanded.

.	.	TRBV3-1/TRBV3-2	TRBJ2-7	CASSPSHYEQYF	TGTGCCAGCAGCCCAAGCCATTACGAGCAGTACTTC
TRBD1	many	TRBV13	TRBJ1-2	CASSLSPQGSGYGYTF	TGTGCCAGCAGCTTAAGCCCACAGGGGTCTGGCTATGGCTACACCTTC
.	.	TRBV18	TRBJ1-3	CASSTRVDRRAGNTIYF	TGTGCCAGCTCGACCAGAGTGGACAGAAGAGCCGGAAACACCATATATTTT
.	.	TRBV7-6	TRBJ1-4	CASSISQRLFF	TGTGCCAGCAGCATTAGTCAACGACTGTTTTTT
.	.	TRBV2	TRBJ1-2	CASSGRGLGGYTF	TGTGCCAGCAGTGGGAGGGGTTTAGGAGGCTACACCTTC
TRBD1	.	TRBV12-5	TRBJ2-2	CASGAGQGRTGELFF	TGTGCTAGTGGCGCGGGACAGGGGCGGACCGGGGAGCTGTTTTTT
.	.	TRBV27	TRBJ1-5	CASGLNGPDQPQHF	TGTGCCAGCGGACTTAACGGGCCGGATCAGCCCCAGCATTTT
.	.	TRBV6-5	TRBJ2-5	CASSPQGRETQYF	TGTGCCAGCAGTCCTCAGGGCCGGGAGACCCAGTACTTC
.	.	TRBV28	TRBJ1-6	CASSLTGTSYNSPLHF	TGTGCCAGCAGTTTGACAGGAACCTCCTATAATTCACCCCTCCACTTT
.	.	TRBV12-5	TRBJ2-1	CASGLGESEQFF	TGTGCTAGTGGTTTGGGAGAATCGGAGCAGTTCTTC
TRBD2	once	TRBV4-2	TRBJ2-3	CASSQGLAGNTQYF	TGTGCCAGCAGCCAAGGGCTAGCGGGGAATACGCAGTATTTT
.	once	TRBV6-2/TRBV6-3	TRBJ1-4	CASSYGRGEKLFF	TGTGCCAGCAGTTACGGTCGGGGGGAAAAACTGTTTTTT
.	once	TRBV28	TRBJ1-4	CASSLRRISGEKLFF	TGTGCCAGCAGCCTCCGACGGATTTCGGGGGAAAAACTGTTTTTT
.	once	TRBV7-3	TRBJ1-1	CASSLNGGDTEAFF	TGTGCCAGCAGCTTAAATGGCGGTGACACTGAAGCTTTCTTT
TRBD1	.	TRBV6-2/TRBV6-3	TRBJ2-7	CASSYLGTGNYEQYF	TGTGCCAGCAGTTACCTCGGGACAGGGAACTACGAGCAGTACTTC
.	.	TRBV6-6	TRBJ1-5	CASSYHRENQPQHF	TGTGCCAGCAGTTATCACAGGGAGAATCAGCCCCAGCATTTT
TRBD1	.	TRBV2	TRBJ2-7	CAGRDRGDEQYF	TGTGCCGGCCGGGACAGGGGCGACGAGCAGTACTTC
TRBD2	.	TRBV5-4	TRBJ2-7	CAIQTSGRTYEQYF	TGTGCCATCCAGACTAGCGGGAGAACCTACGAGCAGTACTTC
.	.	TRBV9	TRBJ1-1	CASSVEQFTEAFF	TGTGCCAGCAGCGTAGAACAGTTCACTGAAGCTTTCTTT
.	once	TRBV6-5	TRBJ1-4	CASSRLGATNEKLFF	TGTGCCAGCAGTCGCCTGGGCGCAACTAATGAAAAACTGTTTTTT
.	.	TRBV6-5	TRBJ1-5	CASSRGGSYQPQHF	TGTGCCAGCAGCCGGGGAGGATCCTATCAGCCCCAGCATTTT
.	once	TRBV19	TRBJ1-2	CASSTNTGRRGGYTF	TGTGCCAGTAGTACCAATACAGGGAGAAGGGGTGGCTACACCTTC
.	few	TRBV6-5	TRBJ1-1	CASSSYRERTEAFF	TGTGCCAGCAGTTCATACAGAGAGCGGACTGAAGCTTTCTTT
TRBD1	.	TRBV6-1	TRBJ1-3	CASSEAFGTDKNTIYF	TGTGCCAGCAGTGAAGCCTTCGGGACAGACAAAAACACCATATATTTT
TRBD1	once	TRBV6-5	TRBJ1-1	CASTPGQTTEAFF	TGTGCCAGCACCCCGGGACAGACAACTGAAGCTTTCTTT
.	.	TRBV5-1	TRBJ1-2	CASSFRTPYGYTF	TGCGCCAGCAGCTTCCGGACACCCTATGGCTACACCTTC
TRBD1	.	TRBV28	TRBJ1-3	CASRGGQGAGNTIYF	TGTGCCAGCAGGGGCGGACAGGGGGCCGGGAACACCATATATTTT
.	.	TRBV10-1	TRBJ2-1	CASSENLAVTYNEQFF	TGCGCCAGCAGTGAGAACTTAGCGGTTACCTACAATGAGCAGTTCTTC
TRBD1	.	TRBV30	TRBJ1-1	CAWHRGIGTEAFF	TGTGCCTGGCACAGGGGAATTGGAACTGAAGCTTTCTTT
TRBD1	.	TRBV18	TRBJ2-2	CASSPRGQGGTGELFF	TGTGCCAGCTCACCAAGGGGACAGGGAGGCACCGGGGAGCTGTTTTTT
.	few	TRBV5-1	TRBJ1-1	CASSLAGDKGWTEAFF	TGCGCCAGCAGCTTGGCCGGGGACAAGGGGTGGACTGAAGCTTTCTTT
.	few	TRBV4-1	TRBJ1-2	CASSQENGVNYGYTF	TGCGCCAGCAGCCAAGAGAACGGAGTTAACTATGGCTACACCTTC
.	.	TRBV19	TRBJ1-1	CASRYSGPEAFF	TGTGCCAGTAGGTACAGTGGCCCTGAAGCTTTCTTT
.	.	TRBV11-2	TRBJ1-1	CASSFSLAEAFF	TGTGCCAGCAGCTTTTCCCTCGCTGAAGCTTTCTTT
TRBD2	many	TRBV4-1	TRBJ2-7	CASSHSATREGLGEQYF	TGCGCCAGCAGCCATTCAGCCACGCGGGAGGGCCTAGGGGAGCAGTACTTC
TRBD1	many	TRBV3-1/TRBV3-2	TRBJ1-2	CASSQRGGGVGYTF	TGTGCCAGCAGCCAGAGAGGAGGGGGCGTCGGCTACACCTTC
TRBD1	once	TRBV19	TRBJ1-5	CASSWDRGSNQPQHF	TGTGCCAGTAGTTGGGACAGGGGGAGCAATCAGCCCCAGCATTTT
.	.	TRBV19	TRBJ1-5	CASRDSASNQPQHF	TGTGCCAGTAGGGACAGTGCCTCCAATCAGCCCCAGCATTTT
TRBD2	once	TRBV15	TRBJ2-1	CATSRYRTSGSNEQFF	TGTGCCACCAGCAGATATCGGACTAGCGGGAGCAATGAGCAGTTCTTC
TRBD1	once	TRBV3-1/TRBV3-2	TRBJ1-6	CASSQEDRGLNSPLHF	TGTGCCAGCAGCCAGGAGGACAGGGGGCTGAATTCACCCCTCCACTTT
TRBD1	.	TRBV18	TRBJ1-4	CASSQYRPGTGTAEKLFF	TGTGCCAGCTCACAGTACCGTCCCGGGACAGGGACGGCTGAAAAACTGTTTTTT